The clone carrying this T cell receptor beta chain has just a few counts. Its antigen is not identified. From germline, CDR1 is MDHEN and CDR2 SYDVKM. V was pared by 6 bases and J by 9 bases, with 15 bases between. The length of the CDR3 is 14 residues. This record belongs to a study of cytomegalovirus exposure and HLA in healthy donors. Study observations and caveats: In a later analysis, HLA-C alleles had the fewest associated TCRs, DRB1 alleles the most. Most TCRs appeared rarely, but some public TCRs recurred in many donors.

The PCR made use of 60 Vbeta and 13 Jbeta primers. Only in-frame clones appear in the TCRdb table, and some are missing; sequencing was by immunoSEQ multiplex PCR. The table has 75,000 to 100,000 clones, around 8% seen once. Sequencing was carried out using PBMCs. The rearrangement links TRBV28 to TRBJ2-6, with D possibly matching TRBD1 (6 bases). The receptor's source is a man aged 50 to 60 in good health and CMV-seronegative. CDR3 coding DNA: TGTGCCAGCAGCCGTCAGACAGGTTACAACGTCCTGACTTTC. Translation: CASSRQTGYNVLTF.